The clone carrying this T cell receptor (beta chain) was seen a few times. Its antigen is unknown. This sample stems from a study of blood T cells in healthy people across ages. Study conclusions and caveats: Researchers judged that diversity estimates from one million T cells fell short of true values.

It was with a sample-barcoded 5' primer and a J-beta primer mix that a second PCR of roughly 7 to 12 cycles was run. TCRdb passed the 5' RACE reads through MiXCR, listing each CDR3 protein once. The sample yields about 720,000 distinct CDR3 sequences, just under 25% seen once. Looked up from germline, CDR1 is DFQATT and CDR2 is SNEGSKA (reference sequence). This CDR3 has 17 residues. V lost 0 bases to trimming and J lost 2 bases; unmatched junction nucleotides: 9. These records were also assigned to another study, of T cells of mothers and their children.

Sequencing was carried out using blood. The V gene is TRBV20-1, the J gene TRBJ2-3; 9 bases agree with TRBD2. The TCR comes from a boy between 10 and 17 years old in good health. The CDR3 nucleotides read TGCAGTGCTAGAGATCCCAGCGGGGGGTCTCACACAGATACGCAGTATTTT. Protein: CSARDPSGGSHTDTQYF.